These 5 T cell receptor beta chains originate from one sample sequenced in a study of response to subunit inactivated influenza vaccine. TCRdb analysed the RT-PCR reads with MiXCR anew, one entry per CDR3 protein. The sample consists of 200,000 to 250,000 distinct CDR3 sequences, over 9% of them appearing once. The source was non-naive T cells sorted from PBMCs, collected 14 to 15 days before vaccination. Receptors were obtained from a man aged 45 to 65 who received an inactivated influenza vaccine.

This clonotype has a single count. The chain combines TRBV2 with TRBJ2-5; D possibly corresponds to TRBD2 (6 bases). From germline, CDR1 is SNHLY and CDR2 FYNNEI. The length of the CDR3 is 14 residues. V was trimmed by 7 bases and J by 1 base, leaving 13 bases between them. The CDR3 is CASNRGGVQETQYF. Here the CDR3 DNA reads TGTGCCAGCAACCGCGGCGGGGTCCAAGAGACCCAGTACTTC.

This clonotype was seen a handful of times. The chain uses TRBV3-1 and TRBJ2-5, with 13 nucleotides matching TRBD2. This CDR3 comprises 17 residues. Germline CDR1 is LGHDT and CDR2 is YNNKEL (reference sequence). Trimming at V came to 5 bases and at J to 5 bases, leaving 11 bases not matched to a gene. The DNA for the CDR3 is TGTGCCAGCAGCAAAACCTCGGGACTAGCGGGATATGAGACCCAGTACTTC. Amino acid sequence: CASSKTSGLAGYETQYF.

Only a few counts were recorded for this clonotype. The chain links TRBV29-1 to TRBJ1-5; D ambiguous. The CDR3 is 14 residues long. Looked up from germline, CDR1 is SQVTM and CDR2 is ANQGSEA. Trimming took 3 bases from V and 6 from J, leaving 15 bases between them. CDR3 region: CSVDNQEQTQPQHF. CDR3 nucleotides: TGCAGCGTTGATAATCAGGAACAGACTCAGCCCCAGCATTTT.

V is TRBV11-2 and J is TRBJ2-5; TRBD2 is a possible D gene (5 bases). Trimming pared 0 bases from V and 6 bases from J, leaving 8 bases between. CDR1 is SGHAT and CDR2 is FQNNGV in the germline V gene. CDR3 length equals 13 residues. CDR3: CASSLDTRQTQYF. DNA of the CDR3: TGTGCCAGCAGCTTAGATACTAGACAGACCCAGTACTTC.

V is TRBV27 and J is TRBJ1-1; D is perhaps TRBD1 (6 bases). The V end was cut by 3 bases, the J end by 3 bases, with 8 bases between. The CDR3 covers 13 residues. Germline V CDR1 and CDR2: MNHEY, SMNVEV (reference sequence). The CDR3 protein is CASSLGGHTEAFF. The CDR3 bases are TGTGCCAGCAGTTTGGGGGGCCACACTGAAGCTTTCTTT.